One sample yielded the 27 T cell receptor beta chains listed below, sequenced in a study of blood T cell repertoires in COVID-19. Here immunoSEQ multiplex PCR was the method, and the copy in TCRdb shows in-frame clones only, minus some. The table has 50,000 or so clones, roughly 81% seen once. The specimen was peripheral blood. The receptors were sampled from a woman aged 60-75 years with acute or convalescent COVID-19.

The chain joins TRBV11-2 to TRBJ2-7, with 7 bases lining up with TRBD2. The V gene end was trimmed by 7 bases and the J gene end by 6 bases; junction bases not matched to a gene: 12. Germline CDR1 SGHAT, CDR2 FQNNGV. This CDR3 spans 14 amino acids. CDR3 amino acids: CASTERGGVGEQYF. CDR3 nucleotides: TGTGCCAGCACCGAGAGGGGAGGGGTGGGCGAGCAGTACTTC.

This chain uses TRBV13 with TRBJ2-3; tentatively, D is TRBD2 (6 bases). V was cut by 5 bases and J by 5 bases, with 17 bases left in between. The CDR3 has 15 amino acids. CDR1 and CDR2 from the germline V gene are PRHDT and FYEKMQ (reference sequence). The CDR3 spells CASSPTGGAGDTQYF. CDR3 nucleotide sequence: TGTGCCAGCAGCCCCACCGGTGGAGCGGGAGATACGCAGTATTTT.

V usage is TRBV18 and J usage is TRBJ1-5; D is ambiguous. The CDR3 spans 13 residues. V shed 3 bases and J shed 9 bases, with 12 bases lying between them. Germline CDR1 KGHSH, CDR2 LQKENI. CDR3 region: CASSPGRTRPQHF. The CDR3 nucleotides are TGTGCCAGCTCACCCGGTCGGACTCGGCCCCAGCATTTT.

The chain is built from TRBV12-3 or TRBV12-4 and TRBJ2-3; 12 positions match TRBD2. The CDR3 is made up of 13 amino acids. V lost 6 bases to trimming and J lost 13 bases; unmatched junction nucleotides: 8. The CDR3 region is CASRQTSGRSEYF. For the CDR3, the DNA is TGTGCCAGCAGGCAGACTAGCGGGAGATCTGAGTATTTT.

The chain is built from TRBV10-1 and TRBJ2-3, with D perhaps TRBD1 (6 bases). CDR3 size: 19 residues. V was shortened by 3 bases and J by 3 bases, with 25 bases between the two germline ends. Germline V gene data show CDR1 as WNHNN and CDR2 as SYGVQD (reference sequence). The CDR3 region is CASSDFSTGPELETDTQYF. Here the CDR3 DNA reads TGCGCCAGCAGTGATTTTTCGACAGGACCTGAGCTGGAGACAGATACGCAGTATTTT.

The CDR3 reads CASSLRTSGSQETQYF. CDR3 DNA sequence: TGTGCCAGCAGCTTGCGGACTAGCGGGAGTCAAGAGACCCAGTACTTC. The chain employs TRBV7-2 and TRBJ2-5; TRBD2 matches 13 bases. Germline trimming cut 3 bases from V and 2 bases from J; bases unmatched to any gene: 3. Germline assignment: CDR1 SGHTA and CDR2 FQGNSA. This CDR3 region has 16 residues.

The chain recombines TRBV5-4 with TRBJ1-3, with a tentative D call TRBD1 (5 bases). V shed 4 bases and J shed 0 bases, with 14 bases lying between them. There are 16 residues in the CDR3. In germline, CDR1 is SGHNT, CDR2 YYREEE (reference sequence). CDR3 in DNA: TGTGCCAGCAGCAAGACAGTGGGGGGCTCTGGAAACACCATATATTTT. It encodes CASSKTVGGSGNTIYF.

V is TRBV27 and J is TRBJ2-7; TRBD1 matches 10 bases. CDR1 and CDR2 (germline): MNHEY, SMNVEV (reference sequence). This CDR3 contains 14 residues. J gave up 3 bases and V 6 bases, and 5 bases lay outside the gene matches. The CDR3 bases are TGTGCCAGCAGATTGACAGGGGGCAACTACGAGCAGTACTTC. This encodes CASRLTGGNYEQYF.

This chain uses TRBV5-1 with TRBJ2-5; D is possibly TRBD2 (6 bases). The CDR3 extends over 16 amino acids. Germline loops: CDR1 SGHRS, CDR2 YFSETQ. V gave up 2 bases and J gave up 2 bases, with 16 bases separating them. Here the CDR3 DNA reads TGCGCCAGCAGCTTAGGGGCGGCGGGGAAACAAGAGACCCAGTACTTC. Its protein is CASSLGAAGKQETQYF.

This chain connects TRBV4-1 to TRBJ1-5; TRBD1 might be the D (5 bases). The CDR3 has 15 residues. Germline V gene data show CDR1 as MGHRA and CDR2 as YSYEKL. Trimming left V 0 bases short and J 2 bases short, with 8 bases between. CDR3 sequence (DNA): TGCGCCAGCAGCCAAGATGAAGGGGGCAATCAGCCCCAGCATTTT. Protein sequence: CASSQDEGGNQPQHF.

As regards this clone: Other DNA sequences from this sample encode an identical CDR3 as well. The chain is built from TRBV5-6 and TRBJ1-4; D might be TRBD1 (5 bases). CDR3 length: 16 amino acids. Germline CDR1 reads SGHDT; CDR2 reads YYEEEE. Trimming took off 0 bases at V and 2 bases at J, with 11 bases between the two ends. The CDR3 reads CASSLVGRGTNEKLFF. CDR3 DNA sequence: TGTGCCAGCAGCTTGGTAGGGCGGGGGACTAATGAAAAACTGTTTTTT. Full variable domain (remainder filled in from reference TRBV5-6 and TRBJ1-4): DAGVTQSPTHLIKTRGQQVTLRCSPKSGHDTVSWYQQALGQGPQFIFQYYEEEERQRGNFPDRFSGHQFPNYSSELNVNALLLGDSALYLCASSLVGRGTNEKLFFGSGTQLSVL.

This clone occurred once. The V gene is TRBV28, the J gene TRBJ2-7; 10 bases are a match to TRBD2. J was trimmed by 5 bases and V by 6 bases; bases with no gene match: 7. This CDR3 is built from 14 residues. Looked up from germline, CDR1 is MDHEN and CDR2 is SYDVKM. DNA for the CDR3: TGTGCCAGCAGGGATAGCGGGAGGACGAACGAGCAGTACTTC. Residues: CASRDSGRTNEQYF.

This chain joins TRBV3-1 (or the pseudogene TRBV3-2) and TRBJ1-6, with D perhaps matching TRBD1 (5 bases). Germline V CDR1 and CDR2: LGHDT, YNNKEL (reference sequence). This CDR3 is 15 amino acids long. V gave up 0 bases and J gave up 7 bases, with 10 bases separating them. CDR3 DNA: TGTGCCAGCAGCCAAGAGGGAGGGGAAAATTCACCCCTCCACTTT. This gives the protein CASSQEGGENSPLHF.

The chain uses TRBV5-1 and TRBJ1-3, with 7 bases that match TRBD1. The length of the CDR3 is 13 residues. Per the germline V gene, CDR1 is SGHRS and CDR2 is YFSETQ. With 4 bases clipped from V and 7 bases from J, the junction kept 5 bases outside the gene matches. The CDR3 DNA sequence: TGCGCCAGCAGCCTGACAGGGATTAACACCATATATTTT. Translating it yields CASSLTGINTIYF.

The V and J genes are TRBV7-9 and TRBJ1-1; D unresolved. Trimming cost V 3 bases and J 6 bases, with 17 bases left between them. Germline CDR1 is SEHNR and CDR2 is FQNEAQ (reference sequence). The CDR3 loop spans 15 amino acids. This CDR3 is CASSFGEGGIPEAFF. CDR3 DNA: TGTGCCAGCAGCTTTGGGGAGGGAGGGATCCCTGAAGCTTTCTTT.

The V gene is TRBV6-5, the J gene TRBJ2-5, with D unclear. The CDR3 sequence is 13 residues long. V was trimmed by 4 bases and J by 0 bases, leaving 6 bases between them. Germline lookup yields CDR1 MNHEY and CDR2 SVGAGI. In DNA, the CDR3 is TGTGCCAGCAGTTCCCGTGACCAAGAGACCCAGTACTTC. The encoded protein is CASSSRDQETQYF.

V gene TRBV6-5 combines with J gene TRBJ1-1, with D tentatively TRBD1 (6 bases). Per the germline V gene, CDR1 is MNHEY and CDR2 is SVGAGI. V was shortened by 7 bases and J by 6 bases, with 21 bases between the two germline ends. The CDR3 is 15 residues long. CDR3 coding DNA: TGTGCCAGCAATGGAACCCCGGGACAAGGCTCTGAAGCTTTCTTT. Amino acids: CASNGTPGQGSEAFF.

This rearrangement joins TRBV10-1 to TRBJ2-2; D not certain. The germline CDR1 and CDR2 sequences are WNHNN and SYGVQD (reference sequence). This CDR3 comprises 12 residues. V was pared by 8 bases and J by 4 bases, with 8 bases between. The CDR3 bases are TGCGCCAGCTCTTCAGGCACCGGGGAGCTGTTTTTT. Amino acids: CASSSGTGELFF.

This rearrangement joins TRBV27 to TRBJ2-2; tentative D call: TRBD2 (6 bases). Germline CDR1 is MNHEY and CDR2 is SMNVEV (reference sequence). The CDR3 runs 15 residues. The V and J ends lost 3 bases and 0 bases respectively, with 8 bases between them. The CDR3 sequence is CASSLREANTGELFF. In DNA, the CDR3 is TGTGCCAGCAGTTTGAGGGAGGCGAACACCGGGGAGCTGTTTTTT.

This clone was counted only a few times. The rearrangement joins TRBV6-4 to TRBJ2-1, with 11 bases aligning to TRBD2. Germline V CDR1 and CDR2: MRHNA, SNTAGT. There are 15 residues in the CDR3. After removal of 3 bases from V and 7 bases from J, the junction contained 5 bases not matched to a gene. CDR3 loop: CASSEGLAGGNEQFF. The CDR3 nucleotides are TGTGCCAGCAGTGAAGGGCTAGCGGGGGGAAATGAGCAGTTCTTC.

The chain uses TRBV10-3 and TRBJ2-7; D possibly corresponds to TRBD1 (5 bases). CDR3 length: 12 amino acids. Germline V gene sequence: CDR1 ENHRY, CDR2 SYGVKD. V dropped 7 bases and J dropped 6 bases, with 13 bases sitting between them. In DNA form, the CDR3 reads TGTGCCATCAATCAGGGCCAAACCGAGCAGTACTTC. Amino acid sequence: CAINQGQTEQYF.

The chain is built from TRBV4-2 and TRBJ2-7; 8 nucleotides match TRBD2. CDR3 size: 15 residues. V dropped 2 bases and J dropped 4; count of bases not matched to a gene: 7. CDR1 LGHNA and CDR2 YNFKEQ come from the germline V gene. The CDR3 region is CASSQNGLAMYEQYF. As DNA, the CDR3 is TGTGCCAGCAGCCAAAACGGACTAGCAATGTACGAGCAGTACTTC.

In DNA form, the CDR3 reads TGTGCCAGCAGCGACCCCGGGACTAGCGGGTCTCTCGGGGAGCTGTTTTTT. This encodes CASSDPGTSGSLGELFF. The genes are TRBV2 and TRBJ2-2; the match to TRBD2 covers 12 bases. This CDR3 spans 17 amino acids. In germline, CDR1 is SNHLY, CDR2 FYNNEI. V gave up 6 bases and J gave up 7 bases; unmatched junction bases: 12.

The chain employs TRBV29-1 and TRBJ1-1; D is uncertain. Germline V lookup: CDR1 SQVTM, CDR2 ANQGSEA. Deletions cut 3 bases from V and 3 bases from J, with 14 bases between. The CDR3 runs to 14 residues. The CDR3 region has the DNA TGCAGCGTTGACCTGGCCATGCGGGACACTGAAGCTTTCTTT. Translation gives CSVDLAMRDTEAFF.

The V and J genes are TRBV28 and TRBJ2-3, with D unclear. The CDR3 totals 17 residues. CDR1 is MDHEN and CDR2 is SYDVKM in the germline V gene. Trimming pared 3 bases from V and 0 bases from J, leaving 16 bases between. The CDR3 reads CASSFPLGGTSTDTQYF. Here the CDR3 DNA reads TGTGCCAGCAGTTTCCCCCTAGGTGGAACTAGCACAGATACGCAGTATTTT.

The chain joins TRBV6-5 to TRBJ2-1; unclear D gene. V gave up 0 bases and J gave up 7 bases, with 10 bases separating them. This CDR3 has 14 residues. Germline CDR1 reads MNHEY; CDR2 reads SVGAGI. In DNA form, the CDR3 reads TGTGCCAGCAGTTACTCGGGCCTACTTAATGAGCAGTTCTTC. This encodes CASSYSGLLNEQFF.

V is TRBV11-2 and J is TRBJ2-7; D gene ambiguous. Germline-derived CDR1 and CDR2 are SGHAT and FQNNGV. The CDR3 extends over 17 amino acids. V gave up 2 bases and J gave up 2 bases, with 19 bases separating them. CDR3 coding DNA: TGTGCCAGCAGCTTAAGGTACAGCTCATTCGCAACCTACGAGCAGTACTTC. It specifies CASSLRYSSFATYEQYF.